Each of the 27 T cell receptor beta chains below was sequenced from the same sample in a study of shared clonotypes between healthy human individuals. As defined, naive CD8 cells were CD45RO-negative and positively selected for CCR7, with terminally differentiated effector memory CD45RA+ cells excluded. The table came from immunoSEQ multiplex PCR; TCRdb's copy has only in-frame clones and leaves some out. The sample lists around 2,100,000 clones; around 96% were seen once. The sample taken for sequencing was naive CD8+ T cells sorted from blood. The receptors come from a man aged 18 to 35 in good health.

V gene TRBV9 combines with J gene TRBJ2-7; 7 nucleotides align to TRBD2. Unmatched junction bases numbered 14, after V lost 6 bases and J lost 5 bases. The germline V gene has CDR1 SGDLS and CDR2 YYNGEE. This CDR3 contains 15 residues. In nucleotides, the CDR3 is TGTGCCAGCACCCTAAGGGGACTATCCACTGACGAGCAGTACTTC. Translated: CASTLRGLSTDEQYF.

A few counts support this clone. The rearrangement uses TRBV19 and TRBJ2-7; D perhaps matches TRBD1 (6 bases). The CDR3 contains 13 residues. The V end lost 6 bases, the J end lost 5 bases, and 14 bases lay between the germline ends. Germline V lookup: CDR1 LNHDA, CDR2 SQIVND (reference sequence). The CDR3 sequence is CASRLDSTDEQYF. The DNA for the CDR3 is TGTGCCAGTAGACTGGACAGCACTGACGAGCAGTACTTC.

This clone was picked up one time. This sample includes further DNA sequences coding for the same CDR3. The chain recombines TRBV9 with TRBJ2-7; 11 bases fit TRBD1. Germline CDR1 SGDLS, CDR2 YYNGEE. The CDR3 loop spans 14 amino acids. V gave up 4 bases and J gave up 5 bases; unmatched junction bases: 5. CDR3 DNA sequence: TGTGCCAGCAGCCCAGGGACAGGGGGGGACGAGCAGTACTTC. Its translation: CASSPGTGGDEQYF.

The chain has TRBV7-9 and TRBJ1-1; D call uncertain. There are 15 residues in the CDR3. V lost 5 bases to trimming and J lost 6 bases, with 19 bases between them. CDR1 is SEHNR, CDR2 FQNEAQ, per germline (reference sequence). The CDR3 coding sequence is TGTGCCAGCAGCCAGGCAAAGGAATCAGTCCCTGAAGCTTTCTTT. Protein sequence: CASSQAKESVPEAFF.

In DNA, the CDR3 is TGTGCCAGCAGTTCGAGGACTAGCGACAATGAGCAGTTCTTC. Amino acid sequence: CASSSRTSDNEQFF. This rearrangement joins TRBV27 to TRBJ2-1, with TRBD2 identical over 9 bases. The germline gives CDR1 MNHEY, CDR2 SMNVEV (reference sequence). The CDR3 is 14 residues long. Trimming at V came to 4 bases and at J to 5 bases, leaving 3 bases not matched to a gene.

This chain connects TRBV4-1 to TRBJ2-7, with D perhaps matching TRBD1 (6 bases). The CDR3 has 15 amino acids. In germline, CDR1 is MGHRA, CDR2 YSYEKL. Trimming shortened V by 2 bases and J by 1 base, and 12 bases separated the two germline ends. The CDR3 DNA reads as TGCGCCAGCAGCCAACTACCGACAGGATCCTACGAGCAGTACTTC. Protein: CASSQLPTGSYEQYF.

Concerning this clone: Different DNA sequences within this sample yield the same CDR3. The J gene is TRBJ1-6, the V gene TRBV13; no clear D. The CDR3 runs to 16 residues. Trimming removed 2 bases from V and 0 bases from J, with 8 bases in between. CDR1 is PRHDT and CDR2 is FYEKMQ in the germline V gene (reference sequence). CDR3 amino acids: CASSLSGSSYNSPLHF. DNA for the CDR3: TGTGCCAGCAGCTTATCTGGGAGCTCCTATAATTCACCCCTCCACTTT. The full variable domain, in which reference TRBV13 and TRBJ1-6 provide the parts outside the CDR3, is AAGVIQSPRHLIKEKRETATLKCYPIPRHDTVYWYQQGPGQDPQFLISFYEKMQSDKGSIPDRFSAQQFSDYHSELNMSSLELGDSALYFCASSLSGSSYNSPLHFGNGTRLTVT.

The count of this clone is one. The V call is TRBV19, the J call TRBJ2-5, with 11 positions matching TRBD1. The germline gives CDR1 LNHDA, CDR2 SQIVND (reference sequence). CDR3 size: 16 residues. Trimming removed 4 bases from V and 5 bases from J; junction bases left unmatched: 9. This CDR3 reads CASSTADRGLGETQYF. The DNA for the CDR3 is TGTGCCAGTAGTACAGCGGACAGGGGGCTTGGTGAGACCCAGTACTTC.

The chain is built from TRBV7-9 and TRBJ1-1, with 7 positions matching TRBD1. CDR1 and CDR2 from the germline V gene are SEHNR and FQNEAQ (reference sequence). The CDR3 consists of 16 residues. V trimming: 4 bases; J trimming: 2 bases; junction bases outside the gene matches: 10. The CDR3 protein is CASSSDATGKNTEAFF. The CDR3 nucleotides read TGTGCCAGCAGCTCAGACGCGACAGGGAAAAACACTGAAGCTTTCTTT.

This sequence joins TRBV30 and TRBJ2-1, with TRBD2 identical over 11 bases. After removal of 4 bases from V and 3 bases from J, the junction contained 5 bases not matched to a gene. Germline lookup yields CDR1 GTSNPN and CDR2 SVGIG (reference sequence). The CDR3 extends over 15 amino acids. The CDR3 DNA sequence: TGTGCCTGGACTAGCGGGGGGTACGGCTACAATGAGCAGTTCTTC. Its protein product is CAWTSGGYGYNEQFF.

The gene calls are TRBV6-5 and TRBJ2-7, with D perhaps TRBD1 or TRBD2 (5 bases each). This CDR3 region has 16 residues. The V and J ends lost 0 bases and 6 bases respectively, with 18 bases between them. Germline V gives CDR1 MNHEY, CDR2 SVGAGI. The CDR3 DNA is TGTGCCAGCAGTTACTCGCAGGGTCCCCCTACTAGCGAGCAGTACTTC. Translating gives CASSYSQGPPTSEQYF.

This clone was counted once. The genes are TRBV7-2 and TRBJ2-2; 10 bases map to TRBD2. Losses at the gene ends were 3 bases for V and 3 bases for J; bases not matched to a gene: 13. CDR1 is SGHTA, CDR2 FQGNSA, per germline. The CDR3 sequence is 19 residues long. The CDR3, as DNA: TGTGCCAGCAGCTTTACACCATACGCCGGGACTAGCGACACCGGGGAGCTGTTTTTT. This gives the protein CASSFTPYAGTSDTGELFF.

V gene TRBV7-2 combines with J gene TRBJ2-7; D is unclear. Trimming cost V 5 bases and J 2 bases, with 19 bases left between them. Germline CDR1 is SGHTA and CDR2 is FQGNSA. There are 16 residues in the CDR3. The CDR3 nucleotides read TGTGCCAGCAGCGCTACCGGTGGGATGGGGACCTACGAGCAGTACTTC. It yields the protein CASSATGGMGTYEQYF.

The chain is built from TRBV7-8 and TRBJ2-3, with a weak D call TRBD2 (6 bases). V lost 5 bases and J 2 bases, leaving 23 bases between the germline ends. Germline lookup yields CDR1 SGHVS and CDR2 FQNEAQ. CDR3 length equals 18 residues. This CDR3 reads CASSLTFVAGQDTDTQYF. The CDR3 DNA is TGTGCCAGCAGCCTGACTTTTGTGGCGGGGCAAGACACAGATACGCAGTATTTT. The full variable domain, in which reference TRBV7-8 and TRBJ2-3 provide the parts outside the CDR3, is GAGVSQSPRYKVAKRGQDVALRCDPISGHVSLFWYQQALGQGPEFLTYFQNEAQLDKSGLPSDRFFAERPEGSVSTLKIQRTQQEDSAVYLCASSLTFVAGQDTDTQYFGPGTRLTVL.

The V call is TRBV2, the J call TRBJ2-1, with 10 positions matching TRBD2. J was trimmed by 5 bases and V by 5 bases; bases with no gene match: 12. Germline V lookup: CDR1 SNHLY, CDR2 FYNNEI. The CDR3 has 17 residues. CDR3 sequence (DNA): TGTGCCAGCAGTCAGATCCTAGCGGGAGTTAACGACAATGAGCAGTTCTTC. It encodes CASSQILAGVNDNEQFF.

On this clone: Other DNA sequences of this sample code for an identical CDR3. The CDR3 region has the DNA TGTGCCAGCAGCTTCACAGGTGGAAACACCATATATTTT. Translation gives CASSFTGGNTIYF. The chain carries TRBV5-4 and TRBJ1-3; a possible D gene is TRBD1 (5 bases). The V gene's germline CDR1 is SGHNT and CDR2 YYREEE (reference sequence). The CDR3 runs to 13 residues. Between the trimmed V and J ends, which lost 2 bases and 3 bases, there was a span of 6 bases.

The chain is built from TRBV30 and TRBJ1-4; tentative D call: TRBD1 (5 bases). Germline loops: CDR1 GTSNPN, CDR2 SVGIG (reference sequence). The CDR3 contains 14 residues. Trimming took off 3 bases at V and 3 bases at J, with 11 bases between the two ends. The CDR3 sequence: CAWRLGTANEKLFF. The CDR3 nucleotides are TGTGCCTGGAGGTTGGGGACGGCTAATGAAAAACTGTTTTTT. Looking up the rest from reference TRBV30 and TRBJ1-4 gives the full variable domain: SQTIHQWPATLVQPVGSPLSLECTVEGTSNPNLYWYRQAAGRGLQLLFYSVGIGQISSEVPQNLSASRPQDRQFILSSKKLLLSDSGFYLCAWRLGTANEKLFFGSGTQLSVL.

The chain joins TRBV5-8 to TRBJ2-1, with TRBD2 matching 8 bases. CDR1 is SGHTS and CDR2 is YDEGEE in the germline V gene. The CDR3 has 15 residues. The V segment lost 2 bases and the J segment 5 bases; nucleotides outside the gene matches: 6. CDR3 DNA: TGTGCCAGCAGCTTCGGGATAGCGGGGAACAATGAGCAGTTCTTC. It specifies CASSFGIAGNNEQFF.

The chain employs TRBV13 and TRBJ2-3, with 12 bases matching TRBD1. The germline CDR1 and CDR2 sequences are PRHDT and FYEKMQ (reference sequence). CDR3 length: 14 amino acids. V was pared by 6 bases and J by 7 bases, with 5 bases of the junction left unmatched. This CDR3 reads CASSWGQGAYTQYF. CDR3 DNA sequence: TGTGCCAGCAGTTGGGGACAGGGGGCGTATACGCAGTATTTT.

This chain connects TRBV10-2 to TRBJ2-7, with D tentatively TRBD2 (6 bases). The germline V and J ends were trimmed by 7 bases and 4 bases, with 11 bases remaining between them. This CDR3 has 12 amino acids. Germline values: CDR1 WSHSY, CDR2 SAAADI. CDR3 sequence reads: CASTGDQYEQYF. The DNA of the CDR3 is TGCGCCAGCACGGGAGATCAATACGAGCAGTACTTC.

The chain joins TRBV6-5 to TRBJ2-7, with D unresolved. Germline lookup yields CDR1 MNHEY and CDR2 SVGAGI. Trimming took 0 bases from V and 2 from J, leaving 8 bases between them. The CDR3 covers 14 residues. The CDR3 DNA sequence: TGTGCCAGCAGTTACTCGGGTTTCACCTACGAGCAGTACTTC. Translated, it gives CASSYSGFTYEQYF.

This CDR3 reads CASSLGDGLEAFF. As DNA, the CDR3 is TGTGCCAGCAGCTTAGGAGACGGGCTTGAAGCTTTCTTT. This chain uses TRBV11-2 with TRBJ1-1; D is undetermined. The V and J ends lost 1 base and 7 bases respectively, with 10 bases between them. CDR1 SGHAT and CDR2 FQNNGV come from the germline V gene. The length of the CDR3 is 13 residues.

V usage is TRBV13 and J usage is TRBJ2-1; possibly TRBD1 for D (5 bases). CDR1 and CDR2 from the germline V gene are PRHDT and FYEKMQ (reference sequence). The CDR3 extends over 12 amino acids. The V end lost 3 bases, the J end lost 7 bases, and 7 bases lay between the germline ends. This CDR3 is CASSFRVNEQFF. Here the CDR3 DNA reads TGTGCCAGCAGCTTCAGGGTTAATGAGCAGTTCTTC.

The V and J genes are TRBV5-1 and TRBJ2-7; D might be TRBD1 or TRBD2, each matching 6 bases. CDR1 is SGHRS, CDR2 YFSETQ, per germline. V lost 3 bases and J lost 5, with 21 bases in between. The length of the CDR3 is 16 residues. The CDR3 protein is CASSWRLRGANDEQYF. In DNA, the CDR3 is TGCGCCAGCAGCTGGAGACTGAGGGGGGCAAACGACGAGCAGTACTTC.

V gene TRBV9 combines with J gene TRBJ2-1; tentatively, D is TRBD1 (6 bases). CDR1 is SGDLS, CDR2 YYNGEE, per germline. This CDR3 region has 15 residues. V was cut by 4 bases and J by 7 bases, with 18 bases left in between. Written as DNA, the CDR3 is TGTGCCAGCAGCCCACCTCCAGGGGACCGTAATGAGCAGTTCTTC. Its protein is CASSPPPGDRNEQFF.

The chain carries TRBV28 and TRBJ1-3; D remains ambiguous. Germline lookup yields CDR1 MDHEN and CDR2 SYDVKM. V lost 1 base to trimming and J lost 4 bases, with 2 bases between them. The CDR3 totals 12 residues. The CDR3 here is CASSLLGNTIYF. CDR3 sequence (DNA): TGTGCCAGCAGTTTATTAGGAAACACCATATATTTT.

The CDR3 here is CASSGAAVLNEQFF. The DNA for the CDR3 is TGTGCCAGCAGCGGCGCGGCGGTCCTGAATGAGCAGTTCTTC. The V and J genes are TRBV9 and TRBJ2-1; no firm D call. This CDR3 is 14 amino acids long. Germline CDR1 reads SGDLS; CDR2 reads YYNGEE. V lost 3 bases, J lost 7 bases, and 14 bases lay in between.